The next 5 T cell receptor beta chains were all read from a single sample in a study of shared T cell receptors in the human thymus. This table comes from immunoSEQ multiplex PCR, and its TCRdb copy is limited to in-frame clones, with some not included. The table has hundreds of thousands of clones, more than 70% seen once. The same specimen was also included in a second study, on human thymus T cells.

The specimen was thymocytes. The receptors derive from a boy less than two years old with a congenital heart defect.

The gene calls are TRBV5-3 and TRBJ2-5, with 13 nucleotides matching TRBD2. The end of the DNA is better explained by TRBJ2-7, so the J call may be wrong. TRBV5-3 is assigned to the ORF class and has an uncertain function. The CDR3 has 15 amino acids. CDR3 bases: TGTGCCAGAAGGCGGACTAGCGGGGGAGAATACGAGCAGTACTTC. Translating gives CARRRTSGGEYEQYF.

The chain is built from TRBV5-1 and TRBJ2-2; 10 bases line up with TRBD1. The CDR3 has 14 amino acids. V shed 4 bases and J 5 bases; nucleotides not matched to a gene: 2. Germline CDR1 SGHRS, CDR2 YFSETQ. CDR3 sequence reads: CASSQGQGTGELFF. CDR3 nucleotide sequence: TGCGCCAGCAGCCAGGGACAGGGGACCGGGGAGCTGTTTTTT.

The V gene is TRBV5-1, the J gene TRBJ1-1, with D hard to call. Germline loops: CDR1 SGHRS, CDR2 YFSETQ. The CDR3 sequence is 15 residues long. V dropped 0 bases and J dropped 5 bases, with 14 bases sitting between them. The CDR3 DNA reads as TGCGCCAGCAGCTTGGCCGTGGGGAGCGGGACTGAAGCTTTCTTT. It translates to CASSLAVGSGTEAFF.

V gene TRBV29-1 combines with J gene TRBJ2-7; weak D call: TRBD2 (7 bases). Germline lookup yields CDR1 SQVTM and CDR2 ANQGSEA. The V end was cut by 6 bases, the J end by 5 bases, with 23 bases between. This CDR3 is 15 amino acids long. The CDR3: CSVKGGASLTHEQYF. For the CDR3, the DNA is TGCAGCGTGAAGGGGGGGGCCTCCCTCACCCACGAGCAGTACTTC.

This chain links TRBV4-3 with TRBJ1-2, with D maybe TRBD1 (6 bases). CDR1 and CDR2 (germline): LGHNA, YSLEER. Trimming removed 0 bases from V and 6 bases from J, with 17 bases in between. The CDR3 contains 16 residues. DNA of the CDR3: TGCGCCAGCAGCCAAGATTGGGAACCCCGACAGGATGGCTACACCTTC. It codes for CASSQDWEPRQDGYTF.